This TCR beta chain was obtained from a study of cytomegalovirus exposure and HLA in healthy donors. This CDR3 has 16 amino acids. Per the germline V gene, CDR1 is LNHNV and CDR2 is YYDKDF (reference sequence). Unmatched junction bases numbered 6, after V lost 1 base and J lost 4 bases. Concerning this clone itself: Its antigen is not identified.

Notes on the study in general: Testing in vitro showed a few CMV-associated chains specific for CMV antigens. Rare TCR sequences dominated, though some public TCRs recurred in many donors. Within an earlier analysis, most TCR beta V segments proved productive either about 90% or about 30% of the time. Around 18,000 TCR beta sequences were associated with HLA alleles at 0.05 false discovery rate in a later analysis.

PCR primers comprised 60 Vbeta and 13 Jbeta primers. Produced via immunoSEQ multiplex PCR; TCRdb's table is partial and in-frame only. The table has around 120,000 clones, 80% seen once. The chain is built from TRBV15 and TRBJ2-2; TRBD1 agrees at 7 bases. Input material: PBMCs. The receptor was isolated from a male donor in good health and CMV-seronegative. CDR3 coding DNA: TGTGCCACCAGCAGAGTTGGGAACAGGGGCACCGGGGAGCTGTTTTTT. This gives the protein CATSRVGNRGTGELFF.